This T cell receptor (beta chain) stems from a study of T-cell reconstitution after alpha-beta-depleted transplantation in children (dated by TCRdb to 2015 to 2016). For context, the study as a whole: T-cell immune reconstitution after TCRalphabeta/CD19-depleted allogeneic hematopoietic cell transplantation in children was quantitatively tracked in the study by means of TCR repertoire profiling.

Library preparation was by PCR. The data were produced on an Illumina HiSeq 2500. TCR library preparation used molecular barcoding, with unique molecular identifiers applied to normalize quantification of the TCRbeta repertoire. Clones were called with MiXCR by TCRdb after fastp trimmed the public reads at Q25, and only in-frame beta chains were retained. Entries are consolidated by CDR3 protein sequence, retaining the most common genes and DNA. This sample is represented by 380,000 or so distinct CDR3 sequences; about an eighth of them were singletons. The leading ten clones occupy around 4.1% of the sample. Notes on this clonotype: The antigen it binds to is not known. No quality values exist for individual bases; no much larger clone is one base distant.

CDR1 and CDR2, per the germline V gene (reference sequence), are DFQATT and SNEGSKA. The germline V and J ends show losses of 3 bases and 3 bases respectively, and no gene match explains 4 bases of the junction. The CDR3 spans 14 residues, from the cysteine through the phenylalanine. Of all the DNA, just the CDR3 is kept, 42 bases in frame from base 1. The input for sequencing was PBMCs, taken from the stem cell graft. Rearrangement joined TRBV20-1 to TRBJ2-5, with 10 middle bases fitting TRBD2. This clonotype was obtained from a human donor who donated a stem cell graft to a child with Fanconi anemia. The DNA sequence follows: TGCAGTGCTAGGGCTAGCGGGAGCAAAGAGACCCAGTACTTC. It is translated as CSARASGSKETQYF.